Below are 7 T cell receptor beta chains sequenced from a single sample in a study of somatic reversion in DOCK8 deficiency. One-step amplicon PCR with EuroClonality-NGS primers amplified TRB from 80 to 100 ng genomic DNA. TCRdb re-analysed the multiplex PCR reads in MiXCR, keeping a single row per CDR3 protein. The sample contains about 2,600 distinct CDR3 sequences, more than 25% of which appear only once. Sequenced material: peripheral blood. The receptor source for this set is a human donor in good health.

With regard to this clonotype: A much more abundant neighbour one base away suggests this may be a read error. J is TRBJ2-7 and V is TRBV5-6, with TRBD1 matching 7 bases. The germline V gene has CDR1 SGHDT and CDR2 YYEEEE. V trimming: 0 bases; J trimming: 9 bases; junction bases outside the gene matches: 9. The CDR3 has 14 amino acids. CDR3 region: CASSLGQGCFGQYF. Written as DNA, the CDR3 is TGTGCCAGCAGCTTGGGACAGGGATGCTTCGGGCAGTACTTC.

This clonotype ranks as medium-sized (0.01 to 0.1%). The chain carries TRBV30 and TRBJ2-7; 9 bases are shared with TRBD1. J gave up 2 bases and V 0 bases, and 11 bases lay outside the gene matches. The germline CDR1 and CDR2 sequences are GTSNPN and SVGIG (reference sequence). This CDR3 is 17 amino acids long. The chain's CDR3 is CAWSVRRTGVGTYEQYF. The CDR3 coding sequence is TGTGCCTGGAGTGTACGGCGGACAGGGGTAGGGACCTACGAGCAGTACTTC.

The chain is built from TRBV29-1 and TRBJ2-7, with TRBD1 matching over 8 bases. Germline CDR1 and CDR2: SQVTM and ANQGSEA. V gave up 4 bases and J gave up 5 bases; unmatched junction bases: 4. The CDR3 consists of 12 residues. The CDR3 nucleotides are TGCAGCGTTGGACAGGGGTATGACGAGCAGTACTTC. Translated: CSVGQGYDEQYF.

This clonotype counts as medium-sized. This chain joins TRBV5-6 and TRBJ2-7, with D unresolved. The CDR3 loop spans 14 amino acids. The germline CDR1 and CDR2 sequences are SGHDT and YYEEEE. The germline V and J ends were trimmed by 2 bases and 2 bases, with 11 bases remaining between them. DNA of the CDR3: TGTGCCAGCAGCTTATTAATGAACGCCTACGAGCAGTACTTC. It codes for CASSLLMNAYEQYF.

In its sample, this clonotype is medium-sized. The chain links TRBV12-3 or TRBV12-4 to TRBJ2-1; 8 bases agree with TRBD2. The ends lost 6 bases at V and 2 bases at J; junction bases unmatched: 6. The CDR3 spans 15 residues. The CDR3 sequence is CASSHSGATYNEQFF. Written as DNA, the CDR3 is TGTGCCAGCAGCCATAGCGGGGCTACCTACAATGAGCAGTTCTTC.

V and J are TRBV20-1 and TRBJ1-2; TRBD1 might be the D (6 bases). The germline V and J ends were trimmed by 5 bases and 2 bases, with 18 bases remaining between them. Germline CDR1 and CDR2: DFQATT and SNEGSKA (reference sequence). This CDR3 region has 15 residues. The CDR3 DNA reads TGCAGTGCTGCAACCTGGACAGCCATAAACTATGGCTACACCTTC. Translated, it gives CSAATWTAINYGYTF.

The J gene is TRBJ1-5, the V gene TRBV6-2 or TRBV6-3; D may be TRBD1 (6 bases). CDR3 length equals 19 residues. The germline gives CDR1 MNHEY, CDR2 SVGEGT. Between the trimmed V and J ends, which lost 0 bases and 2 bases, there was a span of 20 bases. Written as DNA, the CDR3 is TGTGCCAGCAGTTACTCGACAGGTCGGTGGGGGGTCGGCAATCAGCCCCAGCATTTT. This sequence encodes CASSYSTGRWGVGNQPQHF.